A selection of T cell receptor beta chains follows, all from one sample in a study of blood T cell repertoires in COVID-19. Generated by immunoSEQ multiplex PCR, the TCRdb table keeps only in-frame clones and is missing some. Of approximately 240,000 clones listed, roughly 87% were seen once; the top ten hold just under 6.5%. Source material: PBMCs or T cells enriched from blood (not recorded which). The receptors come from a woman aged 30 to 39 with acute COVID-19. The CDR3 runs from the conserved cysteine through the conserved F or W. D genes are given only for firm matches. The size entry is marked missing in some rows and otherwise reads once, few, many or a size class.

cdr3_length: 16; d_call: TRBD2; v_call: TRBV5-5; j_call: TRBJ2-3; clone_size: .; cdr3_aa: CASSLALTGGTDTQYF; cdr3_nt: TGTGCCAGCAGCTTGGCCCTTACGGGGGGAACAGATACGCAGTATTTT
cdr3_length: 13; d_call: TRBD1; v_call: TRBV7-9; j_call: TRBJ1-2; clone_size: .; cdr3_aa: CASSQTGNYGYTF; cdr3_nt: TGTGCCAGCAGCCAGACAGGGAACTATGGCTACACCTTC
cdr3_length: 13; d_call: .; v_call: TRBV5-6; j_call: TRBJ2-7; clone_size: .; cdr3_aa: CASSLDRVREQYF; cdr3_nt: TGTGCCAGCAGCTTGGACAGGGTCCGCGAGCAGTACTTC
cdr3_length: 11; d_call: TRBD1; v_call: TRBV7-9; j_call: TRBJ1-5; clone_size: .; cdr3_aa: CASSGTGPQHF; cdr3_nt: TGTGCCAGTTCCGGGACAGGACCCCAGCATTTT
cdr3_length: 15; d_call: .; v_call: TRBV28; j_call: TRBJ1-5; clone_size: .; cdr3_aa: CASTLFKGANQPQHF; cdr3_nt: TGTGCCAGCACCCTTTTTAAAGGGGCCAATCAGCCCCAGCATTTT
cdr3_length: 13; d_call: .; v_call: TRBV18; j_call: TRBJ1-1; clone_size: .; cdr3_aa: CASSPGGNTEAFF; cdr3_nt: TGTGCCAGCTCACCAGGCGGGAACACTGAAGCTTTCTTT
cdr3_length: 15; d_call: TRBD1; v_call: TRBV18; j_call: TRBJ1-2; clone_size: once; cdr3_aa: CASSPPDRRYNGYTF; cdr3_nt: TGTGCCAGCTCACCGCCGGACAGGAGGTATAATGGCTACACCTTC
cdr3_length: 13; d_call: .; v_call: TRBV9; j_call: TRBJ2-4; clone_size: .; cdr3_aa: CASSVAGKNIQYF; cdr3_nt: TGTGCCAGCAGCGTAGCAGGGAAAAACATTCAGTACTTC
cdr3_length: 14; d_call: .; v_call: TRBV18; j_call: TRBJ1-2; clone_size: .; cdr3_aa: CASSPLAAGDGYTF; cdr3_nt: TGTGCCAGCTCACCACTAGCAGCAGGGGATGGCTACACCTTC
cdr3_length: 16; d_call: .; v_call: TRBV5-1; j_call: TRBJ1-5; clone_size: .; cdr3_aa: CASSLGPSQGGQPQHF; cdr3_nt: TGCGCCAGCAGCTTGGGGCCGTCCCAGGGCGGACAGCCCCAGCATTTT